This T cell receptor (beta chain) stems from a study of T cells in Graves' hyperthyroidism and ophthalmopathy (dated by TCRdb to about 2019). For the wider study: Peripheral blood samples were taken at initial diagnosis, before any treatment was given. TCR V-J signatures able to tell the groups apart were searched for in a discovery cohort of 100 patients, of whom 43 had Graves' ophthalmopathy and 55 to 60 had stable Graves' hyperthyroidism. Whether ophthalmopathy could be predicted prospectively was tested in an independent validation cohort made up of roughly 19 hyperthyroidism patients plus 17 patients who later progressed to ophthalmopathy. For training and testing, the 100 patients in the discovery cohort were randomly divided in a 7:3 ratio. The study also compared thyroid tissue and blood T-cell repertoires from several Graves' hyperthyroidism patients. After sampling, hyperthyroidism patients received methimazole starting at 30 mg daily, and ophthalmopathy patients received high-dose intravenous methylprednisolone. TCR Vbeta CDR3 sequencing of 130 to 150 peripheral blood samples (about 45 ophthalmopathy, roughly 74 hyperthyroidism and approximately 17 progressor patients) is reported in the paper. The full study reports these points: A 13 V-J signature model separated ophthalmopathy from stable hyperthyroidism, with roughly 88% sensitivity and approximately 81% specificity in cross-validation and 80%/75% in testing. No statistical method was used to set the sample size in advance, and investigators knew the group allocation. In validation, the model predicted progression to ophthalmopathy a median of approximately 6.3 months before onset, with approximately 71% sensitivity and just under 75% specificity. Most expanded thyroid clonotypes (frequency above 0.001) were also detected in blood, a finding suggesting that blood repertoires may reflect thyroid immune responses.

This clonotype was detected ten times or more. What this receptor recognizes is not known. Base qualities are missing; no much larger clone stands one base away. Stable Graves' hyperthyroidism was defined as the absence of progression to ophthalmopathy over 18 months of follow-up. Hyperthyroidism patients were newly diagnosed, had a disease duration of under 2 months, and were aged 18 to 65 years. The study excluded patients with uncontrolled infections, other autoimmune diseases, pregnancy or lactation. Diagnoses were based on clinical symptoms, serum thyroxine and TRAb, thyroid ultrasound and orbital computed tomography. PBMCs were isolated from around 10 ml of fresh peripheral blood by Ficoll-Paque density gradient centrifugation. Total RNA was extracted using Trizol reagent, and RNA quality was assessed on an Agilent 2100 Bioanalyzer. The TCR beta CDR3 regions were amplified from the RNA transcripts. The TCR CDR3 was subjected to a first round of RT-PCR using the HTBI primer set and the Qiagen OneStep RT-PCR kit. The libraries were constructed in a second round of multiplex PCR and then size-selected and purified. The libraries were sequenced on an Illumina HiSeq2000 using paired-end 100 bp reads. Under the source paper's analysis protocol: SOAPnuke was used to process the raw data, with reads discarded if the reads contained adapters or uncalled bases, had a mean Phred below 15, or lacked an exact constant-primer or identifier match. High-quality paired reads were merged using COPE v1.2.5, and each unique nucleotide sequence was defined as a clonotype. Clonotypes were aligned to IMGT TRBV, TRBD and TRBJ reference segments using MiTCR v1.1. Analysis was restricted to V-J combinations with a frequency above 0.0001, which covered 98% to 99.2% of repertoires. The TCS score was defined as F50 (clonal expansion) divided by E x V (chaos), with BLOSUM62-based TCRdist calculated between CDR3 peptides within each V-J. Welch's t-statistics and random forest reduced around 550 V-J features to 10 to 15, which were used in a naive Bayes classifier (R e1071). The public sequencing data were trimmed at Q25 with fastp and processed into clonotypes with MiXCR by TCRdb, which kept only in-frame beta chains. Here each entry gathers all rows of one CDR3 protein and keeps the most common genes and DNA. The authors' filters were not applied to this entry. This sample lists hundreds of thousands of distinct CDR3 sequences; about a sixth were detected once. In total, the top ten clones hold over 12% of the sample.

The CDR1 and CDR2 encoded by the germline V gene are SGHRS and YFSETQ. V loses 0 bases at its end and J loses 6 bases; junction bases beyond the gene matches: 15. The CDR3 contains 19 residues, cysteine and phenylalanine counted. Only the CDR3 part of the read is kept: 57 bases, read in frame from the first base. This clonotype was obtained from a woman between 18 and 29 years old with Graves' hyperthyroidism. The material sequenced was blood. The chain couples TRBV5-1 to TRBJ2-3, with 11 bases aligning to TRBD2. The nucleotide sequence is TGCGCCAGCAGCTTGGATGGACTAGCGGGCCAACTCGGTGCGGATACGCAGTATTTT. The translation is CASSLDGLAGQLGADTQYF. The CDR3, completed at both ends by the reference TRBV5-1 and TRBJ2-3 genes, gives the full variable domain KAGVTQTPRYLIKTRGQQVTLSCSPISGHRSVSWYQQTPGQGLQFLFEYFSETQRNKGNFPGRFSGRQFSNSRSEMNVSTLELGDSALYLCASSLDGLAGQLGADTQYFGPGTRLTVL.